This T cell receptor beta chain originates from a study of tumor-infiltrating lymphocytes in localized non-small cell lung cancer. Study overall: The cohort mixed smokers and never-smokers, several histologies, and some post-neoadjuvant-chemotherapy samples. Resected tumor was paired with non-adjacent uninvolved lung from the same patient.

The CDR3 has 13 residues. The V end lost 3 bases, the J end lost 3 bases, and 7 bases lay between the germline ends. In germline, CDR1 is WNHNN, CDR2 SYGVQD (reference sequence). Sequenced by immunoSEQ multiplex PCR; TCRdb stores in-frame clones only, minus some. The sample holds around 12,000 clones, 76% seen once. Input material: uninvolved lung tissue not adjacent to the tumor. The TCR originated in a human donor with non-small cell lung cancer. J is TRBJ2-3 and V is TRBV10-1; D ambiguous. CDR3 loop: CASSDSRTDTQYF. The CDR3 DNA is TGCGCCAGCAGTGATTCCAGGACAGATACGCAGTATTTT.